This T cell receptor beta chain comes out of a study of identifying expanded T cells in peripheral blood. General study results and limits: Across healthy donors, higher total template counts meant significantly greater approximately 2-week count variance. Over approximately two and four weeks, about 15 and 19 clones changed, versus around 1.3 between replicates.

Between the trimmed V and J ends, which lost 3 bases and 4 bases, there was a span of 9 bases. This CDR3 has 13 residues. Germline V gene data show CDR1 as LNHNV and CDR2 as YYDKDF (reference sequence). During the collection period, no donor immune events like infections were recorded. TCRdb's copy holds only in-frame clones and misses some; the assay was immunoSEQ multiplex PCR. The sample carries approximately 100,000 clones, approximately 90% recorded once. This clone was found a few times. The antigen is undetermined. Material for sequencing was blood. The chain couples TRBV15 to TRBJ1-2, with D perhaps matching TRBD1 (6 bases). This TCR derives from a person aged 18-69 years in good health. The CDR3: CATSSGTLYGYTF. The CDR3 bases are TGTGCCACCAGCAGTGGGACACTCTATGGCTACACCTTC.